Reported below is one TCR beta chain. Unmatched junction bases numbered 11, after V lost 7 bases and J lost 6 bases. Germline CDR1 is MNHNS and CDR2 is SASEGT. This CDR3 contains 14 residues. The PCR made use of 60 Vbeta and 13 Jbeta primers. Per the authors' pipeline: In a later analysis, 70 million to 80 million unique TCR beta chains included roughly 11 million shared by two or more donors. Generated by immunoSEQ multiplex PCR, the TCRdb table keeps only in-frame clones and is missing some. V and J calls and clone size are given by that table; D and trimming were obtained from the DNA. Here the sample spans approximately 160,000 clones, around 79% being singletons. These data come from a study of cytomegalovirus exposure and HLA in healthy donors.

This receptor was taken from a young man in good health and CMV-seropositive. The sequenced material came from PBMCs. The chain uses TRBV6-1 and TRBJ2-7; 8 bases fit TRBD2. The CDR3 nucleotides read TGTGCCAGCACCGGGGGGGAGGGCGTTAGCGAGCAGTACTTC. Residues: CASTGGEGVSEQYF.